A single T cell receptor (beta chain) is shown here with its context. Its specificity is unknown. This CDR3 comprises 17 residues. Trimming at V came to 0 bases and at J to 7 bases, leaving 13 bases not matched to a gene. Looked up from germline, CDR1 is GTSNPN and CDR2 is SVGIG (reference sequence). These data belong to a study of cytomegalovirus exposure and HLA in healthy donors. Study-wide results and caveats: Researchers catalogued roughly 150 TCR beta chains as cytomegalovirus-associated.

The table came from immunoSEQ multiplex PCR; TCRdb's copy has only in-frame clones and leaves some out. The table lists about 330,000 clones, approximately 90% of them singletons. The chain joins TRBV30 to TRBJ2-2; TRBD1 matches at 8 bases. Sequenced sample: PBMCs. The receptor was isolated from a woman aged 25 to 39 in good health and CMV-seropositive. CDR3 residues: CAWSVQAGTGLFGELFF. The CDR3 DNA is TGTGCCTGGAGTGTGCAAGCCGGGACAGGTTTATTCGGGGAGCTGTTTTTT.